There are a few counts of the clone carrying this T cell receptor (beta chain). What it recognizes is unknown. Every patient had relapsed following autologous stem cell transplantation, and cohorts differed in brentuximab vedotin exposure. Isolation of CD4+ T cells from thawed PBMCs was performed by magnetic negative selection. This entry is derived from a study of PD-1 blockade in classical Hodgkin lymphoma. Broader study findings: Reported baseline diversity: healthy donors highest, relapsed/refractory patients lowest. Exclusion removed patients who began nivolumab under 1 year after ASCT.

Using immunoSEQ multiplex PCR, the repertoire was profiled, and TCRdb retains in-frame clones only, with some absent. Here the sample spans over 7,000 clones, 77% being singletons. The receptor comes from a human donor with classical Hodgkin lymphoma. Source: CD4+ T cells from blood, taken at baseline.

The CDR3 DNA is TGTGCCAGCAGTACCCGGGAGAGTAACTATGGCTACACCTTC. Translating gives CASSTRESNYGYTF. The V and J genes are TRBV25-1 and TRBJ1-2; no clear D. The V gene lost 5 bases and the J gene lost 1 base, with 11 bases spanning the gap. There are 14 residues in the CDR3. Germline V gives CDR1 MGHDK, CDR2 SYGVNS.